The source of this T cell receptor beta chain is a study of control samples from healthy donors and cancer patients. The V end was cut by 4 bases, the J end by 4 bases, with 11 bases between. The CDR3 length is 13 residues. The germline V gene encodes CDR1 MGHRA and CDR2 YSYEKL. Sequenced by immunoSEQ multiplex PCR; TCRdb stores in-frame clones only, minus some. The sample lists fewer than 150,000 clones; approximately 90% were seen once. The chain has TRBV4-1 and TRBJ2-7; D gene unclear. The sample consisted of blood. This clonotype was obtained from a man between 18 and 29 years old in good health. The DNA for the CDR3 is TGCGCCAGCAGCCCCGGCGCAGGTTACGAGCAGTACTTC. Protein: CASSPGAGYEQYF.